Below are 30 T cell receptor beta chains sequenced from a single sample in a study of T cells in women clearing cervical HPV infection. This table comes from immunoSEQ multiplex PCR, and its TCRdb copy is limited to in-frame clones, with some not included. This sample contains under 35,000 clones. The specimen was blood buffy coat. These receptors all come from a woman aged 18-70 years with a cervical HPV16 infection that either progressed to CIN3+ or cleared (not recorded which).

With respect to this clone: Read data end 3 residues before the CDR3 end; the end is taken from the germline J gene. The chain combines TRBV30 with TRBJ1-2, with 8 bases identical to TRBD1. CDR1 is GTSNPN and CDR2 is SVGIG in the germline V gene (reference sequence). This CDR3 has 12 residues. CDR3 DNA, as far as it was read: TGTGCCTGGAGCAGGGGGCAGGGCGAC. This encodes CAWSRGQGD. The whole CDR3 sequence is CAWSRGQGDYTF.

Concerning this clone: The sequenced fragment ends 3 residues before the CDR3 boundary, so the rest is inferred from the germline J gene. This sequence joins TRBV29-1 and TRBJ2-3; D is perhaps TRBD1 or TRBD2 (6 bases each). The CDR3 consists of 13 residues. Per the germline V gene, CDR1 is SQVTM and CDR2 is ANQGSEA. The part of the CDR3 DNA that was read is TGCAGCGTTGACAGGGGTGCTCGGGAGACG. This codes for CSVDRGARET. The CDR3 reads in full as CSVDRGARETQYF.

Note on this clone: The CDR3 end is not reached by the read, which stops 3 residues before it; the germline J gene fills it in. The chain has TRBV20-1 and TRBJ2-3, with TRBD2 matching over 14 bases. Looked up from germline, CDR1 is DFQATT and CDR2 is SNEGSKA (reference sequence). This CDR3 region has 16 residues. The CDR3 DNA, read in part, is TGCAGTGCTAGAGAAGGGACTAGCGGGAGACGCGAGGCG. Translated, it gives CSAREGTSGRREA. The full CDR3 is CSAREGTSGRREAQYF.

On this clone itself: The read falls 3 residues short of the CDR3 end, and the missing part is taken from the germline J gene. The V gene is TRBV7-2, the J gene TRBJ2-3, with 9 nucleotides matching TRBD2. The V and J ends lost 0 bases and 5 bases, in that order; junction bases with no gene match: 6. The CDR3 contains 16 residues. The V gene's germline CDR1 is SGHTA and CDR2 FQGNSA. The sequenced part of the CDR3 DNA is TGTGCCAGCAGCTTAGCACGCGGGGGGGCAGGAGATACG. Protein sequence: CASSLARGGAGDT. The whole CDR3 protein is CASSLARGGAGDTQYF.

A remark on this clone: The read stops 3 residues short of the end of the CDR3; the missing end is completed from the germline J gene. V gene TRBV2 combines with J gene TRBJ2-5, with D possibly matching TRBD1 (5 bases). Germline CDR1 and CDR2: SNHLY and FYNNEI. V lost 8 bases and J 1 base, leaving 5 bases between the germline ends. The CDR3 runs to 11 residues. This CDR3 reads CASDSQETQYF. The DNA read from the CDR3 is TGTGCCAGCGACAGCCAAGAGACC.

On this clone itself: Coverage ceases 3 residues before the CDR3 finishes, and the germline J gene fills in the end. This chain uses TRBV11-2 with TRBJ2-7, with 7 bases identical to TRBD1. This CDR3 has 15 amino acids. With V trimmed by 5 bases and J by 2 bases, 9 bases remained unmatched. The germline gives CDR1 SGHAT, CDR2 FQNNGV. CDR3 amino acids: CASSPSAGTAYEQYF. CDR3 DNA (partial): TGTGCCAGCAGCCCAAGTGCCGGGACAGCCTACGAG.

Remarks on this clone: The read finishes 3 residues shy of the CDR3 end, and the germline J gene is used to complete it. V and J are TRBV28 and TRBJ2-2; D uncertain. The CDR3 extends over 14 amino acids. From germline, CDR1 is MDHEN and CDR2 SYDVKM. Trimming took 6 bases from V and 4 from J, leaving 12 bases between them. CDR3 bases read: TGTGCCAGCAGCGAACACCTTATCACCGGGGAG. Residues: CASSEHLITGE. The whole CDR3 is CASSEHLITGELFF.

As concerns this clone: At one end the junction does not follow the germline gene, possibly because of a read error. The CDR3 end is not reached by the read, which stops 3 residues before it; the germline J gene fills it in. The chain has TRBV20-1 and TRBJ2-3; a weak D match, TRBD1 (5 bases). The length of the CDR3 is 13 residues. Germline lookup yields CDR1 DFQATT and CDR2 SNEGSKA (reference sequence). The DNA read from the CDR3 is TGCAGTGCTATTCGTCAGGGTACAGAGACG. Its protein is CSAIRQGTET. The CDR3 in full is CSAIRQGTETQYF.

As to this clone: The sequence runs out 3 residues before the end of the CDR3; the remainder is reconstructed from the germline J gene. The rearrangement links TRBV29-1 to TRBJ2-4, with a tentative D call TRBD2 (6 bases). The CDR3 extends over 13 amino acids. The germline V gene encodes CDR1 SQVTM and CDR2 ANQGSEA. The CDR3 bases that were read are TGCAGCGCGACCGGGGGTAGCAATCAGCCT. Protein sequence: CSATGGSNQP. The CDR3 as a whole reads CSATGGSNQPQYF.

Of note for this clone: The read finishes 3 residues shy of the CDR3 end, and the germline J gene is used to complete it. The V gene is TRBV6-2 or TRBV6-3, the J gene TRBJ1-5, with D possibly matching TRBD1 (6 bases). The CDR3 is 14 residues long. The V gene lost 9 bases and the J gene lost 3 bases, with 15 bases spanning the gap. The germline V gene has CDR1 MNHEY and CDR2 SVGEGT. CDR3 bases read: TGTGCCAGTAACAACAGGGACCACAATCAGCCC. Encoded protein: CASNNRDHNQP. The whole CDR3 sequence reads CASNNRDHNQPQHF.

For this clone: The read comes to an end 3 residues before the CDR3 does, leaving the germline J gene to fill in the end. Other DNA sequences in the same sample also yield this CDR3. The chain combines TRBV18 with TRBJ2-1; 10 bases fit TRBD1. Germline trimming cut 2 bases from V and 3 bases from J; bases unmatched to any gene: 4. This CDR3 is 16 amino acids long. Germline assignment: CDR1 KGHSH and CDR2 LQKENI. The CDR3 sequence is CASSPGTGASYNEQFF. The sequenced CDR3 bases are TGTGCCAGCTCACCAGGGACAGGGGCCAGCTACAATGAG.

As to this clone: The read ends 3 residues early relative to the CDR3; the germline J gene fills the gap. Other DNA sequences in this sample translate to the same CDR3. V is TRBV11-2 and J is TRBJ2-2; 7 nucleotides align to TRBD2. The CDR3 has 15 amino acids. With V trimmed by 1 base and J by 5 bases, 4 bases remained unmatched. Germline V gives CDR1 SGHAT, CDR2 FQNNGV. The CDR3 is CASSLGLAGTGELFF. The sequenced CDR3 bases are TGTGCCAGCAGCTTAGGACTAGCAGGGACCGGGGAG.

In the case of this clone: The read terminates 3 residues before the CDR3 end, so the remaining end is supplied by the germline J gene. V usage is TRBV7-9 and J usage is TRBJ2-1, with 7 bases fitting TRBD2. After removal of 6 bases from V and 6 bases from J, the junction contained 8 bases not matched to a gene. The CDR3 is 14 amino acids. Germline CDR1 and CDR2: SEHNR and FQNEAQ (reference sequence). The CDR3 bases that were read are TGTGCCAGCAGGTTGGCGGGAGTGAGCAATGAG. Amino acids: CASRLAGVSNE. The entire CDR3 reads CASRLAGVSNEQFF.

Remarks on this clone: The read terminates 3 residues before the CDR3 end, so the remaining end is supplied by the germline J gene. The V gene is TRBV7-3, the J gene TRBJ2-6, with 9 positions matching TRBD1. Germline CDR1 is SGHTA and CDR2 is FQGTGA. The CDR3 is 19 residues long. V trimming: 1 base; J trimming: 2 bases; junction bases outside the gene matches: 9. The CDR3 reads CASSLSPTGGLAGANVLTF. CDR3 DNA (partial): TGTGCCAGCAGCTTAAGTCCCACAGGGGGCCTCGCTGGGGCCAACGTC.

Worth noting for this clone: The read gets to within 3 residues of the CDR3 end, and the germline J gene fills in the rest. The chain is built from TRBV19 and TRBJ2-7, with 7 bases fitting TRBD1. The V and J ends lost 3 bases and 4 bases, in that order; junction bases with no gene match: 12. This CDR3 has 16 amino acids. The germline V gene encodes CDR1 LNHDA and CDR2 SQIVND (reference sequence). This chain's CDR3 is CASSMFPQGEPYEQYF. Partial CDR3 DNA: TGTGCCAGTAGTATGTTCCCCCAGGGGGAACCTTACGAG.

This CDR3 is CASSRTRADTQYF. The CDR3 DNA, read in part, is TGTGCCAGCAGTCGCACAAGGGCAGATACG. This chain links TRBV7-8 with TRBJ2-3, with D uncertain. The sequenced fragment ends 3 residues before the CDR3 boundary, so the rest is inferred from the germline J gene. There are 13 residues in the CDR3. CDR1 and CDR2 (germline): SGHVS, FQNEAQ. Trimming removed 6 bases from V and 4 bases from J, with 11 bases in between.

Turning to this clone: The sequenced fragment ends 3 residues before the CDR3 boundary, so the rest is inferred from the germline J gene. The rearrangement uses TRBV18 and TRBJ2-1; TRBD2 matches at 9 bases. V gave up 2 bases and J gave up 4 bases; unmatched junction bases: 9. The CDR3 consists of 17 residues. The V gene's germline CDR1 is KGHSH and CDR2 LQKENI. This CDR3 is CASSPGRGGRDYNEQFF. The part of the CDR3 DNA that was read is TGTGCCAGCTCACCAGGTCGAGGCGGGAGGGATTACAATGAG.

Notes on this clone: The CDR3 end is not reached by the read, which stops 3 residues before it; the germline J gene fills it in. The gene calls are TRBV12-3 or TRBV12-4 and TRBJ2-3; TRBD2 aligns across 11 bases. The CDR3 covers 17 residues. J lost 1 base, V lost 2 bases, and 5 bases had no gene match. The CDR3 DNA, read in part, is TGTGCCAGCAGTTTAACCCTACTAGCGGGGGGCACAGATACG. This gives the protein CASSLTLLAGGTDT. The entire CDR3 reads CASSLTLLAGGTDTQYF.

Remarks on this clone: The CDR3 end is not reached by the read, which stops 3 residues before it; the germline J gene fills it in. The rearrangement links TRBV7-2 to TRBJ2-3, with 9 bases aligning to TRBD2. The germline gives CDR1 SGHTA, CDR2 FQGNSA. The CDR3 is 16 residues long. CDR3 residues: CASSLAYSGGLETQYF. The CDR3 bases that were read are TGTGCCAGCAGCTTAGCCTATAGCGGGGGCTTAGAGACG.

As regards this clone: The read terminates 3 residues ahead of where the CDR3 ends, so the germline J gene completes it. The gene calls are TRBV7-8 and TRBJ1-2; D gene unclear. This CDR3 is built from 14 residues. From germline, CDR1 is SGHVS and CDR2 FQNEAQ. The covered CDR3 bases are TGTGCCAGCAGCGACCGGCGGACTAACTACGAC. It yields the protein CASSDRRTNYD. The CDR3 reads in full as CASSDRRTNYDYTF.

The DNA read from the CDR3 is TGTGCCAGCGATGGCGGAAAG. This translates into CASDGGK. In full, the CDR3 reads CASDGGKLFF. This chain joins TRBV2 and TRBJ2-2; D unresolved. The sequence runs out 3 residues before the end of the CDR3; the remainder is reconstructed from the germline J gene. CDR1 is SNHLY, CDR2 FYNNEI, per germline. This CDR3 is built from 10 residues.

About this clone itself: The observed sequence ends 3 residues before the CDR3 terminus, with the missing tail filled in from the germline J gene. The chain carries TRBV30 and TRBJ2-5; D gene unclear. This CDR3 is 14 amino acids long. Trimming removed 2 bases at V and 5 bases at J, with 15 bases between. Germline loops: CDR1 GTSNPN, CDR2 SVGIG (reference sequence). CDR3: CAWSFRGVLETQYF. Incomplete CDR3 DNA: TGTGCCTGGAGTTTTCGCGGTGTGCTGGAGACC.

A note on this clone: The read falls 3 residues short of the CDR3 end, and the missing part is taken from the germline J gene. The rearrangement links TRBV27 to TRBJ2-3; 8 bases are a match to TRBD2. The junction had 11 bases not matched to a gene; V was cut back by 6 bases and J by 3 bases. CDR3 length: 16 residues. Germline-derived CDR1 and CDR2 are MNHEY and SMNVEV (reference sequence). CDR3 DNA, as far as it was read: TGTGCCAGCAGCCTTGGGGGGGGCGGGAGGACAGATACG. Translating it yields CASSLGGGGRTDT. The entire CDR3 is CASSLGGGGRTDTQYF.

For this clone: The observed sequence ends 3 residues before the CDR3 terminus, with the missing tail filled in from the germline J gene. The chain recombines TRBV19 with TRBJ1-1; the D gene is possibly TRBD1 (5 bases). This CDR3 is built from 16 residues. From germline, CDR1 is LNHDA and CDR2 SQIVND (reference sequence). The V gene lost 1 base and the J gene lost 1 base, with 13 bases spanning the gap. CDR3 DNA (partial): TGTGCCAGTAGTATAGTCCTGGGACTTCAGAACACTGAA. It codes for CASSIVLGLQNTE. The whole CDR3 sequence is CASSIVLGLQNTEAFF. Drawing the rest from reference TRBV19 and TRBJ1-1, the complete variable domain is DGGITQSPKYLFRKEGQNVTLSCEQNLNHDAMYWYRQDPGQGLRLIYYSQIVNDFQKGDIAEGYSVSREKKESFPLTVTSAQKNPTAFYLCASSIVLGLQNTEAFFGQGTRLTVV.

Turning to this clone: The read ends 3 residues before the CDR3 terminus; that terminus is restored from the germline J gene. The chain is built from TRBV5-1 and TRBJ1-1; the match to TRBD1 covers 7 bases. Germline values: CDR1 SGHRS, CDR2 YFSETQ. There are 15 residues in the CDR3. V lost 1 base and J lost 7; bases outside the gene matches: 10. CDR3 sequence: CASSLMSQPGGEAFF. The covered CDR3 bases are TGCGCCAGCAGCTTGATGTCACAGCCAGGGGGTGAA.

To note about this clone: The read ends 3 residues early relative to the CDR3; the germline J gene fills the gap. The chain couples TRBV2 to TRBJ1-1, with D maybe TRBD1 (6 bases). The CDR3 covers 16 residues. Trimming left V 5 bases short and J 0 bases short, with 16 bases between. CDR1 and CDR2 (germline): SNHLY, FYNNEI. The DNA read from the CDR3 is TGTGCCAGCAGTTCGGGACCAGGGGAGGTGAACACTGAA. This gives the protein CASSSGPGEVNTE. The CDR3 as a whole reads CASSSGPGEVNTEAFF. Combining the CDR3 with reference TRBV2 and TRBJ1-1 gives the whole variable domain EPEVTQTPSHQVTQMGQEVILRCVPISNHLYFYWYRQILGQKVEFLVSFYNNEISEKSEIFDDQFSVERPDGSNFTLKIRSTKLEDSAMYFCASSSGPGEVNTEAFFGQGTRLTVV.

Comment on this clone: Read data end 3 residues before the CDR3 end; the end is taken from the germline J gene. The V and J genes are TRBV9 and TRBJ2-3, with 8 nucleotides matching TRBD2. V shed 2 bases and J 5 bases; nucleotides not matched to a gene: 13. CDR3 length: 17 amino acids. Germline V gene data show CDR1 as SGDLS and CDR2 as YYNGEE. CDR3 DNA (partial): TGTGCCAGCAGCGTCCATAGCGGGGCAACCCCGGGAGATACG. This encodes CASSVHSGATPGDT. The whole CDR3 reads CASSVHSGATPGDTQYF.

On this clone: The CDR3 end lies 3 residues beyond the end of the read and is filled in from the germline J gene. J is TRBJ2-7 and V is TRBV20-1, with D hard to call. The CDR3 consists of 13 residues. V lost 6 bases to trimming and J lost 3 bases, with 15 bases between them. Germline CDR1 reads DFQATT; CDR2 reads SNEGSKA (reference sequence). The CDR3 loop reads CSATTRHDYEQYF. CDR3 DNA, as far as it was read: TGCAGTGCCACAACCCGACACGACTACGAG.

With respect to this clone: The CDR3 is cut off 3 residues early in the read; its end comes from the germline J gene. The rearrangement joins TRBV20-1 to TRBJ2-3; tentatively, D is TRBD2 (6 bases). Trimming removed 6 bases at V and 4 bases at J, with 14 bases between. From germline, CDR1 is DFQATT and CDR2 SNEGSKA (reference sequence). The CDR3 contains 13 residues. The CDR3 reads CSASGGMADTQYF. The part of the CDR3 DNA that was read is TGCAGTGCGAGTGGGGGGATGGCAGATACG.

The CDR3 region is CASSYSTLRGTRQGYTF. Partial CDR3 DNA: TGTGCCAGCAGTTACTCGACCCTGCGGGGGACCCGCCAGGGC. This rearrangement joins TRBV6-2 or TRBV6-3 to TRBJ1-2; a weak D match, TRBD1 (5 bases). The read terminates 3 residues ahead of where the CDR3 ends, so the germline J gene completes it. In germline, CDR1 is MNHEY, CDR2 SVGEGT. The CDR3 loop spans 17 amino acids.